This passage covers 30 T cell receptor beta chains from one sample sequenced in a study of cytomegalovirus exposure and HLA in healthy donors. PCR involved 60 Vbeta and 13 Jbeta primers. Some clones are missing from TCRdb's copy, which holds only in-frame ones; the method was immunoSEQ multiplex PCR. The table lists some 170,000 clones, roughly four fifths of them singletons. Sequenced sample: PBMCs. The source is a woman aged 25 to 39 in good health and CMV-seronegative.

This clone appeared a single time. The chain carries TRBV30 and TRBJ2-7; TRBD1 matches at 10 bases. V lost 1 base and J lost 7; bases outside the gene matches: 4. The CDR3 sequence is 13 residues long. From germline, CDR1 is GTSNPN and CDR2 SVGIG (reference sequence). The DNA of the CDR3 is TGTGCCTGGAGTGGACAGGGGGCTGGGGAGCAGTACTTC. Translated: CAWSGQGAGEQYF. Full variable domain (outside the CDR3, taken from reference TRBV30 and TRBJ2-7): SQTIHQWPATLVQPVGSPLSLECTVEGTSNPNLYWYRQAAGRGLQLLFYSVGIGQISSEVPQNLSASRPQDRQFILSSKKLLLSDSGFYLCAWSGQGAGEQYFGPGTRLTVT.

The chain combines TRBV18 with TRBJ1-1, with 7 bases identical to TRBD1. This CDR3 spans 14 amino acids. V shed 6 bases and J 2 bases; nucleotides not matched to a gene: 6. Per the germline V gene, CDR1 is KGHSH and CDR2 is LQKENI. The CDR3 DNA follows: TGTGCCAGCTCCCCGGGACAGAAAAACACTGAAGCTTTCTTT. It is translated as CASSPGQKNTEAFF.

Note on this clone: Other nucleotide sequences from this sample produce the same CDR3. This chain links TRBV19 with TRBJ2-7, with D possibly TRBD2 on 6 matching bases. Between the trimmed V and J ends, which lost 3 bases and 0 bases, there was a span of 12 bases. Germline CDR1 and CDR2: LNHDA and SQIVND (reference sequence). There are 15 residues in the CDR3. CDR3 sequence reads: CASSIGAGSSYEQYF. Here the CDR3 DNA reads TGTGCCAGTAGTATCGGGGCGGGGTCCTCCTACGAGCAGTACTTC.

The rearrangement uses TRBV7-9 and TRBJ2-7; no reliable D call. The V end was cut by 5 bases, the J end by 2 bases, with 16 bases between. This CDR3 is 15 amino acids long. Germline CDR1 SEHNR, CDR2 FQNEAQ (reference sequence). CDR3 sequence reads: CASSPAVGQPYEQYF. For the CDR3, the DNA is TGTGCCAGCAGCCCCGCCGTTGGGCAGCCCTACGAGCAGTACTTC.

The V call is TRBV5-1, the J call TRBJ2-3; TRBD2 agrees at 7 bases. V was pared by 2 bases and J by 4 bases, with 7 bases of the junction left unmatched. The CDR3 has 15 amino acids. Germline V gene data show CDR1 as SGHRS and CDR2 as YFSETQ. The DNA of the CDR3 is TGCGCCAGCAGCTTCGGCGGGAGTGAGTCAGATACGCAGTATTTT. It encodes CASSFGGSESDTQYF. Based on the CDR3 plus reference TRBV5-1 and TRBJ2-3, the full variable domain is KAGVTQTPRYLIKTRGQQVTLSCSPISGHRSVSWYQQTPGQGLQFLFEYFSETQRNKGNFPGRFSGRQFSNSRSEMNVSTLELGDSALYLCASSFGGSESDTQYFGPGTRLTVL.

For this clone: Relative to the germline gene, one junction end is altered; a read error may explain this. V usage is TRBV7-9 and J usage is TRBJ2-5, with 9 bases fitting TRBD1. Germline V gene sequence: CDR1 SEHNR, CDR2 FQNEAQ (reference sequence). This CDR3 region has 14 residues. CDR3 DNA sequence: TGTGCCAGCGGTCCGGGACAGGGACAAGGGACCCAGTACTTC. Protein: CASGPGQGQGTQYF.

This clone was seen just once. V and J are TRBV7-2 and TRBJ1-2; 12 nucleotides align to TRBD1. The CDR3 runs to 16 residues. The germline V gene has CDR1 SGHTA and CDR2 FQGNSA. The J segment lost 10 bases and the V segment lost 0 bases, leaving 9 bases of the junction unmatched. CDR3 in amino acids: CASSLALGTGGEVYTF. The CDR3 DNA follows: TGTGCCAGCAGCTTAGCGCTAGGGACAGGGGGCGAGGTCTACACCTTC.

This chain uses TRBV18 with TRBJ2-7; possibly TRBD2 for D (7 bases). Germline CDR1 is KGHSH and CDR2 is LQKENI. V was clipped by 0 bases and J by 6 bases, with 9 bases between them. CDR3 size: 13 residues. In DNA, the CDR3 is TGTGCCAGCTCACCACCCGGGGGGCCCGAGCAGTACTTC. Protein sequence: CASSPPGGPEQYF.

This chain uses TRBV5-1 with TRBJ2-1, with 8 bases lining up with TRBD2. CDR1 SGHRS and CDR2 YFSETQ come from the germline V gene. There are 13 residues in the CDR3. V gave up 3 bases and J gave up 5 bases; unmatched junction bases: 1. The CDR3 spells CASSSLADNEQFF. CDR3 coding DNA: TGCGCCAGCAGCTCACTAGCGGACAATGAGCAGTTCTTC. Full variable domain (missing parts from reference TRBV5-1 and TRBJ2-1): KAGVTQTPRYLIKTRGQQVTLSCSPISGHRSVSWYQQTPGQGLQFLFEYFSETQRNKGNFPGRFSGRQFSNSRSEMNVSTLELGDSALYLCASSSLADNEQFFGPGTRLTVL.

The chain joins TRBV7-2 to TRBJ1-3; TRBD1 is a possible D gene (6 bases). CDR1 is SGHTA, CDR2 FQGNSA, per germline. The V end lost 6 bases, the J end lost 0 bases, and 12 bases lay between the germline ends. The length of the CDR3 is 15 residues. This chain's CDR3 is CASSPTGFSGNTIYF. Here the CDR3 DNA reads TGTGCCAGCAGTCCCACAGGGTTCTCTGGAAACACCATATATTTT.

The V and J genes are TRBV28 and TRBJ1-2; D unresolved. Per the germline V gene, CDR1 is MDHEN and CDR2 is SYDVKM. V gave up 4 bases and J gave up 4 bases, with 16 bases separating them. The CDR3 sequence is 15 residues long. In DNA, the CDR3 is TGTGCCAGCAGTTCCGTACTTAACCACCTCTATGGCTACACCTTC. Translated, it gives CASSSVLNHLYGYTF.

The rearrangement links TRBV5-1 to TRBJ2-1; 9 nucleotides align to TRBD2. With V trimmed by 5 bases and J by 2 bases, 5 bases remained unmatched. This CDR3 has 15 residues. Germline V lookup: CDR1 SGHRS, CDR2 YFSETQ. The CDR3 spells CASSRRGGTYNEQFF. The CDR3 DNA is TGCGCCAGCAGTCGGCGGGGGGGGACCTACAATGAGCAGTTCTTC.

This CDR3 is CASSLADSRGYTF. The CDR3 nucleotides are TGTGCCAGCAGCTTAGCAGATTCGAGGGGCTACACCTTC. This rearrangement joins TRBV7-9 to TRBJ1-2; D gene ambiguous. Germline V gives CDR1 SEHNR, CDR2 FQNEAQ (reference sequence). Trimming shortened V by 0 bases and J by 8 bases, and 10 bases separated the two germline ends. The length of the CDR3 is 13 residues.

Written as DNA, the CDR3 is TGCGCCAGCAGCCAAGAGCAGCGGGGGGCCAAGAATGAGCAGTTCTTC. As protein: CASSQEQRGAKNEQFF. The chain joins TRBV4-1 to TRBJ2-1, with 9 bases fitting TRBD2. Germline trimming cut 0 bases from V and 7 bases from J; bases unmatched to any gene: 7. The CDR3 extends over 16 amino acids. Germline lookup yields CDR1 MGHRA and CDR2 YSYEKL.

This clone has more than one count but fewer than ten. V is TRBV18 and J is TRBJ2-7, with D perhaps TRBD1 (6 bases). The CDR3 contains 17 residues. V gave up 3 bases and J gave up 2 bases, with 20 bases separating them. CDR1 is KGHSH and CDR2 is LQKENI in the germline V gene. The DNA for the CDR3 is TGTGCCAGCTCACCCCGCACACTTATGACAGGACCCTACGAGCAGTACTTC. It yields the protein CASSPRTLMTGPYEQYF.

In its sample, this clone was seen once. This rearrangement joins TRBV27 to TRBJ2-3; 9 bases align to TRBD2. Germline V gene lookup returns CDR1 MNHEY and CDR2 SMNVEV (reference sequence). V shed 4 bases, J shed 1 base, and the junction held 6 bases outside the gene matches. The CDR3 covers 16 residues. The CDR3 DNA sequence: TGTGCCAGCAGTTCACTCCGGACTAGCGGCACAGATACGCAGTATTTT. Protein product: CASSSLRTSGTDTQYF.

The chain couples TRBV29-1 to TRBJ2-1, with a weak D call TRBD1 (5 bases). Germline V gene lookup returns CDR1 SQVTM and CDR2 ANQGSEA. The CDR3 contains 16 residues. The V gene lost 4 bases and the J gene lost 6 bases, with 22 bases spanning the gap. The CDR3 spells CSVAVRGRSGVNEQFF. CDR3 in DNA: TGCAGCGTTGCAGTTAGGGGCCGGAGTGGTGTCAATGAGCAGTTCTTC.

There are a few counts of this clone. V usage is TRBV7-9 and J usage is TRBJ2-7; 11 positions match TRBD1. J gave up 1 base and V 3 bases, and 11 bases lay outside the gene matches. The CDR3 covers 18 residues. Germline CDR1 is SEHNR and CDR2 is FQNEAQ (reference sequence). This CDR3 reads CASSFGTQDRGLSYEQYF. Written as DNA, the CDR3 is TGTGCCAGCAGCTTCGGGACCCAGGACAGGGGGCTTTCCTACGAGCAGTACTTC.

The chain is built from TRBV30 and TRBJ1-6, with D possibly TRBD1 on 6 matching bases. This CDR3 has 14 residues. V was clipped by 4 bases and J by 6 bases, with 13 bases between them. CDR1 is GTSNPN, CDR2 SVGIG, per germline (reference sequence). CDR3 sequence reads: CAWTVQGLNSPLHF. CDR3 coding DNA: TGTGCCTGGACCGTACAGGGTCTTAATTCACCCCTCCACTTT.

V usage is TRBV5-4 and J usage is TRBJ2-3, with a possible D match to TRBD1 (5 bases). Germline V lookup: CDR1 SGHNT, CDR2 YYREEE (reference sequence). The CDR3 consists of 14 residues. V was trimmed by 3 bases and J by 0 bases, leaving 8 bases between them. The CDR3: CASSSTVSTDTQYF. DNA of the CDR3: TGTGCCAGCAGCTCGACAGTGAGCACAGATACGCAGTATTTT. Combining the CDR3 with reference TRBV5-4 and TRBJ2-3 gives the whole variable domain ETGVTQSPTHLIKTRGQQVTLRCSSQSGHNTVSWYQQALGQGPQFIFQYYREEENGRGNFPPRFSGLQFPNYSSELNVNALELDDSALYLCASSSTVSTDTQYFGPGTRLTVL.

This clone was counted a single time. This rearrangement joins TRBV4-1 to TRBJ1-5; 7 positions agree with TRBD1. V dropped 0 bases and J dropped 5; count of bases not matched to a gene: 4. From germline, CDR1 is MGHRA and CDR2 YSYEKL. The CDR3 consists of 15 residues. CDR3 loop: CASSQEGQLDQPQHF. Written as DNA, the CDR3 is TGCGCCAGCAGCCAAGAGGGACAGTTAGATCAGCCCCAGCATTTT.

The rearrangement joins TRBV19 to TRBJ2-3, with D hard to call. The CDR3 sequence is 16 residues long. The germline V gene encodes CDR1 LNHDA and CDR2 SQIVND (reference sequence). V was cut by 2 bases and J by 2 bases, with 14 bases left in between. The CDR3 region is CASSISGQFYTDTQYF. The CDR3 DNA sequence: TGTGCCAGTAGTATAAGTGGTCAGTTTTACACAGATACGCAGTATTTT.

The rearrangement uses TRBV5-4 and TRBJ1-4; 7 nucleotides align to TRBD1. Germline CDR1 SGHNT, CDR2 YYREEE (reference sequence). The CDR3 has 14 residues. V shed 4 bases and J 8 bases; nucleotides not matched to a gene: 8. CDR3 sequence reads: CASSRDRAGEKLFF. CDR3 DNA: TGTGCCAGCAGCCGCGACAGGGCGGGGGAAAAACTGTTTTTT.

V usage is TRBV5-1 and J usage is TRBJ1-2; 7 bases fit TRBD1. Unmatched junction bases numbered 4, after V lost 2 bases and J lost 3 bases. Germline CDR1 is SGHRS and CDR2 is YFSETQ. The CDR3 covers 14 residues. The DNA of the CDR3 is TGCGCCAGCAGCTTCGAGGGGGCTGACTATGGCTACACCTTC. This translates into CASSFEGADYGYTF.

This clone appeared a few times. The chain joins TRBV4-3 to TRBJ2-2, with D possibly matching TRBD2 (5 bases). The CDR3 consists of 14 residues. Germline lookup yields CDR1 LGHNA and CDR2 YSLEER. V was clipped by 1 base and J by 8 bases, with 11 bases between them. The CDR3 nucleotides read TGCGCCAGCAGCCAAGTTTCGGGGTCTGGGGAGCTGTTTTTT. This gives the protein CASSQVSGSGELFF.

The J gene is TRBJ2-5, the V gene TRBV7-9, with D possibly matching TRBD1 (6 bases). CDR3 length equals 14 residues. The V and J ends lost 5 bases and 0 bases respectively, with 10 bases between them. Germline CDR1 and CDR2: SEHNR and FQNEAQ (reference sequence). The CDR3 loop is CASSGRQDQETQYF. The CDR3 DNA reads TGTGCCAGCAGCGGACGACAGGACCAAGAGACCCAGTACTTC.

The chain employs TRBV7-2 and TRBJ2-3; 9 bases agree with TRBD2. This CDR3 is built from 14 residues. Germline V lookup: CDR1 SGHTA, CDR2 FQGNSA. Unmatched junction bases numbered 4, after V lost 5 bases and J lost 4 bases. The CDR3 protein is CASSKGLASDTQYF. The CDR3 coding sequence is TGTGCCAGCAGCAAGGGACTAGCTTCAGATACGCAGTATTTT.

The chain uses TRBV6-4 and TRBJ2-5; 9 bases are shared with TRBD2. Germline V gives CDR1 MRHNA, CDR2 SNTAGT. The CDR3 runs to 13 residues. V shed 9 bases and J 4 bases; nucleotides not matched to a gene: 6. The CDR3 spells CAREAGGGETQYF. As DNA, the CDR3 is TGTGCCAGAGAAGCGGGGGGCGGAGAGACCCAGTACTTC.

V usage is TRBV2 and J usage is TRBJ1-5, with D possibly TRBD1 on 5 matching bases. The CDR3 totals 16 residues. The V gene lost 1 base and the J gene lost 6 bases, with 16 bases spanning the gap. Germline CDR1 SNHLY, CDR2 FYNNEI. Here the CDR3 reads CASSEGWGEISQPQHF. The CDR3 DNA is TGTGCCAGCAGTGAAGGTTGGGGGGAAATAAGTCAGCCCCAGCATTTT.

The CDR3 here is CASSQNRVSSGNTIYF. The CDR3 region has the DNA TGCGCCAGCAGCCAGAACAGGGTCAGCTCTGGAAACACCATATATTTT. The gene calls are TRBV4-3 and TRBJ1-3, with D possibly being TRBD1 (6 bases). Germline V CDR1 and CDR2: LGHNA, YSLEER. The CDR3 is 16 amino acids. Trimming pared 3 bases from V and 0 bases from J, leaving 12 bases between.